Each of the 7 T cell receptor beta chains below was sequenced from the same sample in a study of T cell clonality in common variable immunodeficiency (dated by TCRdb to the mid-2010s). Study-level results and caveats: Fewer deletions and N-nucleotide insertions were reportedly observed in CVID TCRbeta sequences, and highly modified clones with 13 or more V deletions were reportedly absent from CVID TCRbeta sequences.

These TCRs are of unknown antigen specificity. Library preparation used the immunoSEQ multiplex PCR assay. The table comes from immuneACCESS by way of TCRdb, which keeps in-frame sequences with V and J called. Part of the clones is missing from these tables; in studies checked, under half for an unresolved V gene and the rest for unknown reasons. For this sample, 20,000 or so clones are listed, none of them singletons. The top ten constitute around 2.3% of the sample. Sequenced: peripheral blood mononuclear cells. The origin of the receptors is a human donor with common variable immunodeficiency.

By frequency in the sample, this clone is medium-sized (0.01 to 0.1%). The CDR3 end is not reached by the read, which stops 3 residues before it; the germline J gene fills it in. The rearrangement uses TRBV29-1 and TRBJ1-2; 11 bases align to TRBD1. The CDR3 is 13 amino acids. The V gene's germline CDR1 is SQVTM and CDR2 ANQGSEA. The part of the CDR3 DNA that was read is TGCAGCGTTGGGGACAGGGGGACATTGGGC. Protein product: CSVGDRGTLG. The CDR3 in its entirety is CSVGDRGTLGYTF.

At least ten counts were recorded for this clone. The CDR3 end lies 3 residues beyond the end of the read and is filled in from the germline J gene. The chain has TRBV6-1 and TRBJ2-1, with TRBD2 identical over 13 bases. This CDR3 spans 16 amino acids. V lost 4 bases and J lost 9; bases outside the gene matches: 9. CDR1 is MNHNS and CDR2 is SASEGT in the germline V gene. The CDR3 here is CASSGRLAGGRSEQFF. CDR3 bases read: TGTGCCAGCAGTGGCAGACTAGCGGGAGGTCGGAGTGAG.

This clone was recorded a few times. An end of the junction differs from the germline gene, which may be a read error. Incomplete CDR3 DNA: TGTGCCATCAGCTCACGAGCGGCCTACGAG. Its protein is CAISSRAAYE. Given in full, the CDR3 is CAISSRAAYEQYF. The chain combines TRBV7-9 with TRBJ2-7; possibly TRBD2 for D (5 bases). The CDR3 extends 3 residues past the end of the read, so its final part is completed from the germline J gene. Germline V CDR1 and CDR2: SEHNR, FQNEAQ (reference sequence). CDR3 length equals 13 residues.

This clone was observed a few times. The CDR3 here is CSAREAGSYNEQFF. CDR3 bases read: TGCAGTGCTAGAGAGGCGGGTTCCTACAATGAG. The V and J genes are TRBV20-1 and TRBJ2-1, with D possibly being TRBD2 (5 bases). The read halts 3 residues ahead of the CDR3 end, with the missing end drawn from the germline J gene. This CDR3 contains 14 residues. V was pared by 0 bases and J by 1 base, with 7 bases between. CDR1 is DFQATT and CDR2 is SNEGSKA in the germline V gene (reference sequence).

This clone was counted ten times or more. The read terminates 3 residues before the CDR3 end, so the remaining end is supplied by the germline J gene. The J gene is TRBJ1-1, the V gene TRBV29-1; D ambiguous. The germline gives CDR1 SQVTM, CDR2 ANQGSEA. V gave up 6 bases and J gave up 1 base, with 15 bases separating them. The CDR3 contains 14 residues. The part of the CDR3 DNA that was read is TGCAGCGTCCCGACTCGGGCGGGGAACACTGAA. It specifies CSVPTRAGNTE. The whole CDR3 protein is CSVPTRAGNTEAFF.

This clone was seen at least ten times. The read falls 3 residues short of the CDR3 end, and the missing part is taken from the germline J gene. The chain employs TRBV5-1 and TRBJ2-5; D unclear. V lost 2 bases and J 3 bases, leaving 8 bases between the germline ends. Germline V gives CDR1 SGHRS, CDR2 YFSETQ. This CDR3 region has 13 residues. CDR3 DNA, as far as it was read: TGCGCCAGCAGCTTCCCGTCAGAAGAGACC. Its protein product is CASSFPSEET. The whole CDR3 region reads CASSFPSEETQYF.

This clone was found many times. CDR3 DNA, as far as it was read: TGCGCCAGCAGCTTGAGCCCGGGACTAGGCTACGAG. It yields the protein CASSLSPGLGYE. The whole CDR3 is CASSLSPGLGYEQYF. V gene TRBV5-1 combines with J gene TRBJ2-7; 8 nucleotides agree with TRBD2. The read gets to within 3 residues of the CDR3 end, and the germline J gene fills in the rest. The germline V gene encodes CDR1 SGHRS and CDR2 YFSETQ. V trimming: 1 base; J trimming: 3 bases; junction bases outside the gene matches: 6. The CDR3 loop spans 15 amino acids.